The T cell receptor (beta chain) under discussion was sequenced for a study of Graves' ophthalmopathy and Graves' hyperthyroidism. The TCR beta CDR3 regions underwent amplification from RNA transcripts. HTBI primers served in a first-round RT-PCR, which a second-round multiplex PCR followed. One entry per CDR3 protein, called by TCRdb with MiXCR from the multiplex PCR reads. The sample consists of around 520,000 distinct CDR3 sequences, about 40% of them appearing once. The V end was cut by 2 bases, the J end by 6 bases, with 13 bases between. There are 14 residues in the CDR3. CDR1 and CDR2 (germline): DFQATT, SNEGSKA (reference sequence). The table lists this clonotype with many counts. New diagnoses, under 2 months' duration, and ages 18 to 65 characterized the hyperthyroidism patients. The authors diagnosed from clinical symptoms, serum thyroxine, TRAb, thyroid ultrasound and orbital computed tomography.

The rearrangement joins TRBV20-1 to TRBJ2-2; D ambiguous. Specimen: peripheral blood or thyroid tissue (not recorded which). This receptor was obtained from an adult man with Graves' hyperthyroidism. The DNA of the CDR3 is TGCAGTGCTAGATCTCCAGGTGGGGCCGGGGAGCTGTTTTTT. It translates to CSARSPGGAGELFF.